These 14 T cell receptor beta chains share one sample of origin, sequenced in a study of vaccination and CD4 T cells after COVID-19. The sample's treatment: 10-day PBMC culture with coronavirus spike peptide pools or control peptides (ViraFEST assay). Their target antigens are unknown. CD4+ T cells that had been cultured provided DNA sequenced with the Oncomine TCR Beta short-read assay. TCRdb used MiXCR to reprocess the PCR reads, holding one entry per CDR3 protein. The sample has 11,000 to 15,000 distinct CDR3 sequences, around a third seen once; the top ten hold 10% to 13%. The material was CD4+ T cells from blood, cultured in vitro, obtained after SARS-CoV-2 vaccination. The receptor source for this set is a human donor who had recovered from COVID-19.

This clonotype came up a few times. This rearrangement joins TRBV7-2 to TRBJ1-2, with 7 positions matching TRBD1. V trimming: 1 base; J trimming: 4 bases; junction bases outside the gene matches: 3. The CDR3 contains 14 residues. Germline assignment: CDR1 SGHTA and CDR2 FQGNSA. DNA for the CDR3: TGTGCCAGCAGCTTAGAGGGACAGTTCTATGGCTACACCTTC. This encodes CASSLEGQFYGYTF.

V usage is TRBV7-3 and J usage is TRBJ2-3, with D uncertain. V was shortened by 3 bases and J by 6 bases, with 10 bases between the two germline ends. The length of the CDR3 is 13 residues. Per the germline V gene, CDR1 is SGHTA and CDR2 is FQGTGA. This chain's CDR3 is CASSFRAADTQYF. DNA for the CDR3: TGTGCCAGCAGCTTCCGCGCGGCCGATACGCAGTATTTT.

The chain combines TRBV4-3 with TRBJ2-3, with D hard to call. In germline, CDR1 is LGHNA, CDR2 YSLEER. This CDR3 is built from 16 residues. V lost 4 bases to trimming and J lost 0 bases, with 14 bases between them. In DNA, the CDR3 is TGCGCCAGCAGCCTAGGGTCGGCAGCCAGCACAGATACGCAGTATTTT. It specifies CASSLGSAASTDTQYF.

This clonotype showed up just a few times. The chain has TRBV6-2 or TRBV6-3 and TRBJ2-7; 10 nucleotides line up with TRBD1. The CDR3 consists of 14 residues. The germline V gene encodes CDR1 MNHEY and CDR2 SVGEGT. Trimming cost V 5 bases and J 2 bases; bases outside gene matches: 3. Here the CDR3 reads CASSRQGAAYEQYF. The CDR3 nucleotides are TGTGCCAGCAGTCGACAGGGGGCCGCCTACGAGCAGTACTTC.

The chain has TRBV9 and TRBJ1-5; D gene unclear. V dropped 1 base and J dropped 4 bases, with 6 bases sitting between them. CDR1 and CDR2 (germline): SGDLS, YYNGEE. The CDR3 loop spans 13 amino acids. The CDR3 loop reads CASSVWENQPQHF. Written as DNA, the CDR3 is TGTGCCAGCAGCGTATGGGAAAATCAGCCCCAGCATTTT.

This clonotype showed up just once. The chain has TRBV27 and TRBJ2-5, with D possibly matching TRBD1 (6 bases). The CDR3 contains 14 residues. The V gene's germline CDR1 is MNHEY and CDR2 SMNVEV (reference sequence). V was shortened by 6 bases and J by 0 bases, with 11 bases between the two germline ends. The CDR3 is CASSPRTDQETQYF. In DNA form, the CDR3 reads TGTGCCAGCAGCCCCCGGACAGACCAAGAGACCCAGTACTTC.

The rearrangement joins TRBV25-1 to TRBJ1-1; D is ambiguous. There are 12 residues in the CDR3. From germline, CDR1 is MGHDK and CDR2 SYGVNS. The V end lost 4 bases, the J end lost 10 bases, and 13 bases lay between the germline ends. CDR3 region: CASSGGPSGAFF. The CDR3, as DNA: TGTGCCAGCAGTGGAGGGCCTTCCGGAGCTTTCTTT.

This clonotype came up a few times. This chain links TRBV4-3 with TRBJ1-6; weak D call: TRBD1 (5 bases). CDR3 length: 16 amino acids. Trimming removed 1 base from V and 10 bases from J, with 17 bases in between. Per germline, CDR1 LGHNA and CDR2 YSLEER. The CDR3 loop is CASSQVHIRGGSPLHF. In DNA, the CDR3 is TGCGCCAGCAGCCAAGTTCACATTAGGGGCGGGTCACCCCTCCACTTT.

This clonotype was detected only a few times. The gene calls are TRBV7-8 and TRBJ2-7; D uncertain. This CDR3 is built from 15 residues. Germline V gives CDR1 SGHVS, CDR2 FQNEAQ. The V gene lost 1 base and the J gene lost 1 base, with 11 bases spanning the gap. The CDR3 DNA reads TGTGCCAGCAGCTTAGGGGAACTTGCGTCCTACGAGCAGTACTTC. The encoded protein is CASSLGELASYEQYF.

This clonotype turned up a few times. The CDR3 is CASSEPGGADEQYF. DNA for the CDR3: TGTGCCAGCAGTGAACCAGGGGGCGCCGACGAGCAGTACTTC. V and J are TRBV6-1 and TRBJ2-7, with TRBD1 matching over 8 bases. Germline lookup yields CDR1 MNHNS and CDR2 SASEGT. The V and J ends lost 2 bases and 5 bases, in that order; junction bases with no gene match: 5. This CDR3 comprises 14 residues.

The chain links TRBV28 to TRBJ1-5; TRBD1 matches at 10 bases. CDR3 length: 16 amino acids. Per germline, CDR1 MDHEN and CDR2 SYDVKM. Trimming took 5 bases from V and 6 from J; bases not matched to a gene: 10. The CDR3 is CASSTQDRGRFQPQHF. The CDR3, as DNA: TGTGCCAGCAGTACACAAGACAGGGGGCGCTTTCAGCCCCAGCATTTT.

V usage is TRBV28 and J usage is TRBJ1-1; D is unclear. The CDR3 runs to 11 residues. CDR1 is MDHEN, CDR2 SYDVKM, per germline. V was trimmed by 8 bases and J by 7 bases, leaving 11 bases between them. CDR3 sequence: CASSFGGEAFF. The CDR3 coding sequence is TGTGCCAGCTCCTTTGGTGGTGAAGCTTTCTTT.

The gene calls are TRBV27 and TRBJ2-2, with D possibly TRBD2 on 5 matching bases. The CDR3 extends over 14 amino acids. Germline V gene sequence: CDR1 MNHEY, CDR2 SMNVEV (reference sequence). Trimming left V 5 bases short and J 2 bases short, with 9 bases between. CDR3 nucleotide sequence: TGTGCCAGCAGTGTCGGGATTAACACCGGGGAGCTGTTTTTT. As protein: CASSVGINTGELFF.

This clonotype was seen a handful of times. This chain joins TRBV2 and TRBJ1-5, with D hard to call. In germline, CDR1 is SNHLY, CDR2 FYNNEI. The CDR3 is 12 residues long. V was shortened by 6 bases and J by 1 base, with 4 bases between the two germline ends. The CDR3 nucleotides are TGTGCCAGCAGGGACAGCAATCAGCCCCAGCATTTT. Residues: CASRDSNQPQHF.